These 25 T cell receptor beta chains were all obtained from the same sample, sequenced in a study of siplizumab effects on memory and regulatory T cells. Generated by immunoSEQ multiplex PCR, the TCRdb table keeps only in-frame clones and is missing some. The sample lists over 70,000 clones; approximately 90% were seen once. Sequences were obtained from CD4+ T cells sorted from blood. The receptors were sampled from a human donor in good health.

The chain combines TRBV2 with TRBJ2-7, with 7 bases matching TRBD1. Per germline, CDR1 SNHLY and CDR2 FYNNEI. There are 14 residues in the CDR3. V was pared by 8 bases and J by 6 bases, with 13 bases of the junction left unmatched. The CDR3 protein is CASLSLTGPGEQYF. CDR3 DNA: TGTGCCAGCCTCTCTTTGACAGGGCCTGGCGAGCAGTACTTC.

Comment on this clone: Other DNA sequences in the same sample also yield this CDR3. The genes are TRBV18 and TRBJ2-3, with 7 positions matching TRBD1. J gave up 4 bases and V 3 bases, and 4 bases lay outside the gene matches. The CDR3 consists of 14 residues. Germline CDR1 KGHSH, CDR2 LQKENI. The CDR3 region is CASSPTGTADTQYF. The CDR3 bases are TGTGCCAGCTCACCGACCGGGACAGCAGATACGCAGTATTTT.

This chain uses TRBV19 with TRBJ1-3, with D unresolved. V lost 4 bases to trimming and J lost 4 bases, with 8 bases between them. Germline-derived CDR1 and CDR2 are LNHDA and SQIVND (reference sequence). CDR3 length: 13 residues. The chain's CDR3 is CASSKDAGNTIYF. Here the CDR3 DNA reads TGTGCCAGTAGTAAGGACGCAGGAAACACCATATATTTT. The full variable domain, its missing parts supplied by reference TRBV19 and TRBJ1-3, is DGGITQSPKYLFRKEGQNVTLSCEQNLNHDAMYWYRQDPGQGLRLIYYSQIVNDFQKGDIAEGYSVSREKKESFPLTVTSAQKNPTAFYLCASSKDAGNTIYFGEGSWLTVV.

This rearrangement joins TRBV29-1 to TRBJ2-3; D might be TRBD1 (5 bases). Trimming took 5 bases from V and 7 from J, leaving 13 bases between them. Germline loops: CDR1 SQVTM, CDR2 ANQGSEA. The CDR3 is 12 residues long. The CDR3 region has the DNA TGCAGCGTTAAGCAGGGCACGAATACGCAGTATTTT. Protein sequence: CSVKQGTNTQYF.

The rearrangement uses TRBV18 and TRBJ2-7; 11 nucleotides align to TRBD1. From germline, CDR1 is KGHSH and CDR2 LQKENI. The CDR3 totals 13 residues. J lost 9 bases, V lost 5 bases, and 6 bases had no gene match. CDR3 loop: CASSSDRGQGQYF. The CDR3 nucleotides read TGTGCCAGCTCATCGGACAGGGGGCAAGGGCAGTACTTC.

This clone was seen a single time. The chain carries TRBV5-4 and TRBJ1-1; no firm D call. V lost 1 base and J 1 base, leaving 11 bases between the germline ends. Germline V gene lookup returns CDR1 SGHNT and CDR2 YYREEE (reference sequence). The CDR3 is made up of 15 amino acids. Written as DNA, the CDR3 is TGTGCCAGCAGCTTGCCAGGTTTCAGGAACACTGAAGCTTTCTTT. Translated: CASSLPGFRNTEAFF.

The J gene is TRBJ2-6, the V gene TRBV7-6; 8 nucleotides agree with TRBD1. CDR3 length: 17 amino acids. CDR1 and CDR2 (germline): SGHVS, FNYEAQ. The junction had 2 bases not matched to a gene; V was cut back by 1 base and J by 0 bases. The chain's CDR3 is CASSLDRGSSGANVLTF. The CDR3 nucleotides are TGTGCCAGCAGCTTAGACAGGGGGTCCTCTGGGGCCAACGTCCTGACTTTC.

This chain uses TRBV5-6 with TRBJ2-1; D possibly corresponds to TRBD2 (6 bases). The V and J ends lost 5 bases and 2 bases respectively, with 23 bases between them. Germline CDR1 SGHDT, CDR2 YYEEEE. The CDR3 runs 18 residues. CDR3 amino acids: CASSLEGSWESTYNEQFF. The CDR3 DNA is TGTGCCAGCAGTCTGGAGGGGTCTTGGGAGAGCACCTACAATGAGCAGTTCTTC.

The chain combines TRBV6-6 with TRBJ2-7, with TRBD2 matching over 7 bases. V gave up 7 bases and J gave up 2 bases; unmatched junction bases: 2. Germline V lookup: CDR1 MNHNY, CDR2 SVGAGI (reference sequence). This CDR3 is 12 amino acids long. The DNA of the CDR3 is TGTGCCAGCAAACGGGAGGCCTACGAGCAGTACTTC. Protein product: CASKREAYEQYF.

This chain links TRBV12-5 with TRBJ2-1, with D tentatively TRBD1 (6 bases). CDR1 is LGHNT and CDR2 is FRNRAP in the germline V gene. The CDR3 is made up of 17 amino acids. V was pared by 0 bases and J by 9 bases, with 21 bases between. CDR3 residues: CASGLVRGQNPKGEQFF. DNA of the CDR3: TGTGCTAGTGGTTTGGTAAGAGGACAGAACCCGAAGGGTGAGCAGTTCTTC.

The V and J genes are TRBV18 and TRBJ1-3, with TRBD1 as a possible D gene (5 bases). The V end was cut by 3 bases, the J end by 9 bases, with 12 bases between. CDR1 and CDR2 from the germline V gene are KGHSH and LQKENI. The CDR3 has 13 amino acids. The CDR3 loop reads CASSPPGESTIYF. In DNA, the CDR3 is TGTGCCAGCTCACCTCCGGGGGAAAGCACCATATATTTT.

The chain employs TRBV19 and TRBJ1-1; the D gene is possibly TRBD1 (5 bases). This CDR3 has 13 amino acids. Looked up from germline, CDR1 is LNHDA and CDR2 is SQIVND (reference sequence). Trimming took off 7 bases at V and 4 bases at J, with 13 bases between the two ends. The CDR3 loop reads CASIPSGGTEAFF. The CDR3 region has the DNA TGTGCCAGTATTCCATCGGGGGGCACTGAAGCTTTCTTT.

The chain joins TRBV19 to TRBJ2-3, with 10 bases fitting TRBD2. The trim removed 5 bases at V and 2 bases at J, leaving 4 bases unmatched. The CDR3 is 15 amino acids. Germline lookup yields CDR1 LNHDA and CDR2 SQIVND (reference sequence). In DNA form, the CDR3 reads TGTGCCAGTAGTTCACTAGCGGGGTACACAGATACGCAGTATTTT. It yields the protein CASSSLAGYTDTQYF.

V is TRBV7-3 and J is TRBJ2-2; TRBD1 matches 9 bases. The CDR3 is 15 residues long. Germline lookup yields CDR1 SGHTA and CDR2 FQGTGA. V dropped 5 bases and J dropped 7; count of bases not matched to a gene: 8. CDR3 amino acids: CASSTTGGAGGELFF. The CDR3 region has the DNA TGTGCCAGCAGCACTACAGGGGGCGCGGGCGGGGAGCTGTTTTTT.

The chain recombines TRBV10-2 with TRBJ2-5; D is undetermined. V lost 3 bases to trimming and J lost 7 bases, with 12 bases between them. This CDR3 comprises 13 residues. CDR1 is WSHSY and CDR2 is SAAADI in the germline V gene. CDR3 nucleotides: TGCGCCAGCAGTGAAGAAGCCGAAGGGACCCAGTACTTC. It is translated as CASSEEAEGTQYF.

In DNA form, the CDR3 reads TGTGCCAGTACCACAGGGAACTATGGCTACACCTTC. This gives the protein CASTTGNYGYTF. The chain links TRBV6-1 to TRBJ1-2, with a possible D match to TRBD1 (6 bases). The CDR3 covers 12 residues. CDR1 MNHNS and CDR2 SASEGT come from the germline V gene. V lost 9 bases, J lost 2 bases, and 10 bases lay in between.

The V gene is TRBV11-3, the J gene TRBJ1-1; TRBD1 might be the D (5 bases). The CDR3 sequence is 14 residues long. Trimming stripped 5 bases from V and 1 base from J, with 11 bases between. Germline CDR1 SGHNT, CDR2 YENEEA. DNA for the CDR3: TGTGCCAGCAGCCTGGACGGACAGAACACTGAAGCTTTCTTT. Translating it yields CASSLDGQNTEAFF.

J is TRBJ1-5 and V is TRBV10-3; the D is unclear. The germline V gene has CDR1 ENHRY and CDR2 SYGVKD. V dropped 0 bases and J dropped 3 bases, with 12 bases sitting between them. The CDR3 runs 16 residues. CDR3 nucleotides: TGTGCCATCAGTGAGTCGGTCGGGCGGAACAATCAGCCCCAGCATTTT. Protein: CAISESVGRNNQPQHF.

The V gene is TRBV7-9, the J gene TRBJ2-6; D unclear. Trimming shortened V by 3 bases and J by 0 bases, and 3 bases separated the two germline ends. This CDR3 comprises 14 residues. In germline, CDR1 is SEHNR, CDR2 FQNEAQ (reference sequence). CDR3 in amino acids: CASSFGSGANVLTF. The CDR3 DNA is TGTGCCAGCAGCTTTGGCTCTGGGGCCAACGTCCTGACTTTC.

The chain employs TRBV6-1 and TRBJ2-5; 9 nucleotides agree with TRBD2. Trimming removed 6 bases from V and 1 base from J; junction bases left unmatched: 6. The length of the CDR3 is 15 residues. CDR1 is MNHNS, CDR2 SASEGT, per germline. The CDR3 here is CASRLAGVAQETQYF. CDR3 DNA sequence: TGTGCCAGCAGATTAGCGGGAGTCGCCCAAGAGACCCAGTACTTC.

V gene TRBV7-2 combines with J gene TRBJ2-5; D is uncertain. The germline V and J ends were trimmed by 1 base and 5 bases, with 8 bases remaining between them. CDR3 length: 13 amino acids. Germline V gene data show CDR1 as SGHTA and CDR2 as FQGNSA. This CDR3 reads CASSLGVRETQYF. The DNA of the CDR3 is TGTGCCAGCAGCTTAGGAGTTCGGGAGACCCAGTACTTC.

This chain uses TRBV6-1 with TRBJ2-1; D is perhaps TRBD2 (5 bases). CDR3 length equals 13 residues. V was pared by 2 bases and J by 8 bases, with 10 bases between. Germline CDR1 and CDR2: MNHNS and SASEGT. As DNA, the CDR3 is TGTGCCAGCAGTGAAATTCGGCGGGATGAGCAGTTCTTC. Encoded protein: CASSEIRRDEQFF.

The genes are TRBV7-9 and TRBJ2-3, with 8 bases aligning to TRBD1. In germline, CDR1 is SEHNR, CDR2 FQNEAQ (reference sequence). Trimming cost V 6 bases and J 5 bases; bases outside gene matches: 4. The CDR3 spans 13 residues. The CDR3 coding sequence is TGTGCCAGCAGAGGACAGGGTCAAGATACGCAGTATTTT. The encoded protein is CASRGQGQDTQYF.

The chain carries TRBV5-4 and TRBJ2-1; D not certain. The V and J ends lost 4 bases and 8 bases respectively, with 13 bases between them. Germline-derived CDR1 and CDR2 are SGHNT and YYREEE (reference sequence). The CDR3 extends over 13 amino acids. The CDR3 spells CASSPRYGYEQFF. The CDR3 bases are TGTGCCAGCAGCCCCCGATATGGGTATGAGCAGTTCTTC.

CDR3 coding DNA: TGTGCCAGCAGTTACTGGAGGGGGAATGAGCAGTTCTTC. Translated, it gives CASSYWRGNEQFF. The chain recombines TRBV6-5 with TRBJ2-1, with D possibly called TRBD1 or TRBD2 (6 bases each). There are 13 residues in the CDR3. From germline, CDR1 is MNHEY and CDR2 SVGAGI. V dropped 1 base and J dropped 7 bases, with 8 bases sitting between them.